This T cell receptor (beta chain) comes out of a study of blood T cell repertoires in COVID-19. Here immunoSEQ multiplex PCR was the method, and the copy in TCRdb shows in-frame clones only, minus some. The sample has roughly 360,000 clones; roughly four fifths are singletons. This clone was picked up one time. The CDR3 contains 14 residues. CDR1 KGHSH and CDR2 LQKENI come from the germline V gene. Trimming took 3 bases from V and 8 from J; bases not matched to a gene: 6. This receptor was identified in a woman aged 45-60 years who had recovered from COVID-19. The chain combines TRBV18 with TRBJ1-4; TRBD1 matches at 7 bases. Sequenced input: PBMCs or T cells enriched from blood (not recorded which). The chain's CDR3 is CASSPTGLGEKLFF. CDR3 bases: TGTGCCAGCTCACCGACAGGGCTCGGAGAAAAACTGTTTTTT.